Below are 21 T cell receptor beta chains sequenced from a single sample in a study of T cell clones after liver transplantation. Using immunoSEQ multiplex PCR, the repertoire was profiled, and TCRdb retains in-frame clones only, with some absent. The repertoire holds tens of thousands of clones, with about 84% as singletons. Here the sequenced sample was CD4+ T cells from blood, taken around 42 months after liver transplant. The receptor set was obtained from a human patient who received a liver transplant. Part of the T cell pool may stem from the graft donor.

The chain uses TRBV7-9 and TRBJ1-1; 8 positions agree with TRBD1. Germline CDR1 and CDR2: SEHNR and FQNEAQ (reference sequence). Trimming cost V 4 bases and J 0 bases; bases outside gene matches: 7. The CDR3 loop spans 16 amino acids. The CDR3 loop is CASSSLGTGLNTEAFF. The CDR3 DNA follows: TGTGCCAGCAGCTCCTTGGGGACAGGATTGAACACTGAAGCTTTCTTT.

J is TRBJ2-2 and V is TRBV7-2; D is ambiguous. V was shortened by 4 bases and J by 5 bases, with 17 bases between the two germline ends. Germline CDR1 and CDR2: SGHTA and FQGNSA. The CDR3 has 16 amino acids. In DNA form, the CDR3 reads TGTGCCAGCAGCTCCATAGACCTCATCCCTACCGGGGAGCTGTTTTTT. Translated, it gives CASSSIDLIPTGELFF.

This chain joins TRBV27 and TRBJ1-2, with D unclear. The CDR3 has 15 residues. The V gene's germline CDR1 is MNHEY and CDR2 SMNVEV (reference sequence). Trimming removed 0 bases at V and 8 bases at J, with 16 bases between. The CDR3 DNA reads TGTGCCAGCAGTTTATCGAGCCTGTGGAGAGGGGGCTACACCTTC. This sequence encodes CASSLSSLWRGGYTF.

The J gene is TRBJ2-5, the V gene TRBV5-6, with TRBD2 matching 9 bases. Germline trimming cut 4 bases from V and 4 bases from J; bases unmatched to any gene: 5. The CDR3 is 14 residues long. Germline V gene sequence: CDR1 SGHDT, CDR2 YYEEEE. The CDR3 bases are TGTGCCAGCAGCCCGGGACTAGCCACAGAGACCCAGTACTTC. Its translation is CASSPGLATETQYF.

The gene calls are TRBV28 and TRBJ2-7; 7 bases line up with TRBD2. Per germline, CDR1 MDHEN and CDR2 SYDVKM. V dropped 6 bases and J dropped 3; count of bases not matched to a gene: 11. The CDR3 sequence is 15 residues long. The CDR3 reads CASSSAGDQNYEQYF. DNA for the CDR3: TGTGCCAGCAGCTCGGCGGGAGACCAAAACTACGAGCAGTACTTC.

The V and J genes are TRBV11-2 and TRBJ2-2; D ambiguous. The germline V gene encodes CDR1 SGHAT and CDR2 FQNNGV. The CDR3 spans 14 residues. V was cut by 1 base and J by 5 bases, with 8 bases left in between. This CDR3 is CASSLVLGTGELFF. The DNA for the CDR3 is TGTGCCAGCAGCTTAGTTCTGGGAACCGGGGAGCTGTTTTTT. The full variable domain, completed using reference TRBV11-2 and TRBJ2-2, is EAGVAQSPRYKIIEKRQSVAFWCNPISGHATLYWYQQILGQGPKLLIQFQNNGVVDDSQLPKDRFSAERLKGVDSTLKIQPAKLEDSAVYLCASSLVLGTGELFFGEGSRLTVL.

The V and J genes are TRBV7-6 and TRBJ2-7; TRBD2 matches at 10 bases. Per the germline V gene, CDR1 is SGHVS and CDR2 is FNYEAQ. The V and J ends lost 4 bases and 6 bases, in that order; junction bases with no gene match: 6. The CDR3 is 14 amino acids. The CDR3 region has the DNA TGTGCCAGCAGCTCTCTAGCGGGAGATGCCGAGCAGTACTTC. Translated, it gives CASSSLAGDAEQYF. Filled out from reference TRBV7-6 and TRBJ2-7, the complete variable domain reads GAGVSQSPRYKVTKRGQDVALRCDPISGHVSLYWYRQALGQGPEFLTYFNYEAQQDKSGLPNDRFSAERPEGSISTLTIQRTEQRDSAMYRCASSSLAGDAEQYFGPGTRLTVT.

V and J are TRBV27 and TRBJ2-1; 7 positions match TRBD2. V lost 3 bases to trimming and J lost 3 bases; unmatched junction nucleotides: 5. The CDR3 totals 15 residues. Germline assignment: CDR1 MNHEY and CDR2 SMNVEV (reference sequence). The CDR3 spells CASSFSGIGYNEQFF. CDR3 coding DNA: TGTGCCAGCAGTTTCAGCGGGATTGGCTACAATGAGCAGTTCTTC.

This chain uses TRBV7-2 with TRBJ2-5; TRBD2 is a possible D gene (5 bases). V lost 2 bases and J lost 0, with 19 bases in between. The CDR3 runs to 18 residues. Germline values: CDR1 SGHTA, CDR2 FQGNSA. Written as DNA, the CDR3 is TGTGCCAGCAGCTTATTCGGTGGGGAGAATCGGTACCAAGAGACCCAGTACTTC. This encodes CASSLFGGENRYQETQYF.

This chain connects TRBV9 to TRBJ1-2; TRBD1 matches 7 bases. The CDR3 is made up of 16 amino acids. J gave up 4 bases and V 0 bases, and 9 bases lay outside the gene matches. The germline gives CDR1 SGDLS, CDR2 YYNGEE. CDR3 nucleotide sequence: TGTGCCAGCAGCGTAGGGGGAGGGGGCTACAGCTATGGCTACACCTTC. It encodes CASSVGGGGYSYGYTF.

The CDR3 here is CASSYRDRGYGYTF. The CDR3 DNA reads TGTGCCAGCAGTTACAGGGACAGGGGCTATGGCTACACCTTC. The V call is TRBV6-6, the J call TRBJ1-2; 10 nucleotides agree with TRBD1. The ends lost 2 bases at V and 4 bases at J; junction bases unmatched: 1. From germline, CDR1 is MNHNY and CDR2 SVGAGI (reference sequence). The CDR3 runs to 14 residues.

The chain links TRBV19 to TRBJ1-1; D perhaps matches TRBD1 (5 bases). V shed 6 bases and J shed 0 bases, with 17 bases lying between them. The CDR3 runs 16 residues. CDR1 is LNHDA, CDR2 SQIVND, per germline (reference sequence). The CDR3 coding sequence is TGTGCCAGTAGGCTCGGGGACTATCGGATGAACACTGAAGCTTTCTTT. It translates to CASRLGDYRMNTEAFF.

The chain has TRBV4-1 and TRBJ2-5; 10 bases agree with TRBD2. The V and J ends lost 0 bases and 5 bases, in that order; junction bases with no gene match: 6. Per germline, CDR1 MGHRA and CDR2 YSYEKL. The CDR3 has 16 amino acids. The CDR3: CASSQEPSGSGETQYF. The CDR3 coding sequence is TGCGCCAGCAGCCAAGAGCCTAGCGGGAGTGGGGAGACCCAGTACTTC.

This sequence joins TRBV28 and TRBJ2-7; D is uncertain. The V and J ends lost 3 bases and 0 bases respectively, with 3 bases between them. CDR3 length: 12 amino acids. CDR1 and CDR2 from the germline V gene are MDHEN and SYDVKM. Here the CDR3 DNA reads TGTGCCAGCAGTTTGATCTCCTACGAGCAGTACTTC. Translation: CASSLISYEQYF.

This clone came up a few times. This rearrangement joins TRBV7-9 to TRBJ2-7; either TRBD1 or TRBD2 may supply D (5 bases each). Germline assignment: CDR1 SEHNR and CDR2 FQNEAQ (reference sequence). The V and J ends lost 1 base and 5 bases respectively, with 15 bases between them. The CDR3 has 15 amino acids. This chain's CDR3 is CASSLVSGAWNEQYF. The CDR3 nucleotides are TGTGCCAGCAGCTTAGTGTCCGGGGCCTGGAACGAGCAGTACTTC.

The CDR3 region has the DNA TGTGCCAGTAGTGCCCTTGGACAGGTCGTGGAGCAGTACTTC. This sequence encodes CASSALGQVVEQYF. The J gene is TRBJ2-7, the V gene TRBV19, with 7 bases lining up with TRBD1. CDR1 and CDR2 from the germline V gene are LNHDA and SQIVND (reference sequence). V gave up 5 bases and J gave up 7 bases; unmatched junction bases: 11. This CDR3 has 14 residues. Together with reference TRBV19 and TRBJ2-7, the CDR3 gives the full variable domain: DGGITQSPKYLFRKEGQNVTLSCEQNLNHDAMYWYRQDPGQGLRLIYYSQIVNDFQKGDIAEGYSVSREKKESFPLTVTSAQKNPTAFYLCASSALGQVVEQYFGPGTRLTVT.

The gene calls are TRBV7-3 and TRBJ2-1; D may be TRBD2 (7 bases). Trimming took 5 bases from V and 6 from J, leaving 23 bases between them. The CDR3 is 17 amino acids. Germline loops: CDR1 SGHTA, CDR2 FQGTGA. CDR3 DNA: TGTGCCAGCAGCCAATTTCCCCTAGGGGGGGGGAGCAATGAGCAGTTCTTC. Its translation is CASSQFPLGGGSNEQFF.

V and J are TRBV15 and TRBJ1-3, with D perhaps matching TRBD1 (6 bases). Germline V gene lookup returns CDR1 LNHNV and CDR2 YYDKDF (reference sequence). Trimming stripped 1 base from V and 2 bases from J, with 9 bases between. This CDR3 has 15 residues. The CDR3 DNA sequence: TGTGCCACCAGCAGAGCAGGGGAAGCTGGAAACACCATATATTTT. Translation gives CATSRAGEAGNTIYF. Full variable domain (remainder filled in from reference TRBV15 and TRBJ1-3): DAMVIQNPRYQVTQFGKPVTLSCSQTLNHNVMYWYQQKSSQAPKLLFHYYDKDFNNEADTPDNFQSRRPNTSFCFLDIRSPGLGDTAMYLCATSRAGEAGNTIYFGEGSWLTVV.

This rearrangement joins TRBV13 to TRBJ2-2, with TRBD2 matching 12 bases. The CDR3 covers 19 residues. V shed 6 bases, J shed 0 bases, and the junction held 11 bases outside the gene matches. Germline CDR1 and CDR2: PRHDT and FYEKMQ (reference sequence). The CDR3 bases are TGTGCCAGCAGGACGGGACTAGCGGGTTGGGAAACGAACACCGGGGAGCTGTTTTTT. Residues: CASRTGLAGWETNTGELFF.

This sequence joins TRBV7-9 and TRBJ1-4; 8 bases line up with TRBD1. This CDR3 has 15 residues. J lost 3 bases, V lost 5 bases, and 5 bases had no gene match. Germline assignment: CDR1 SEHNR and CDR2 FQNEAQ (reference sequence). CDR3 sequence reads: CASSHPGQANEKLFF. DNA of the CDR3: TGTGCCAGCAGCCATCCGGGACAGGCTAATGAAAAACTGTTTTTT.

J is TRBJ2-7 and V is TRBV5-1; D is uncertain. The V gene's germline CDR1 is SGHRS and CDR2 YFSETQ. Trimming removed 0 bases at V and 4 bases at J, with 20 bases between. CDR3 length equals 17 residues. This CDR3 is CASSLDKGPESGYEQYF. CDR3 DNA sequence: TGCGCCAGCAGCTTGGACAAGGGCCCAGAGAGTGGGTACGAGCAGTACTTC.